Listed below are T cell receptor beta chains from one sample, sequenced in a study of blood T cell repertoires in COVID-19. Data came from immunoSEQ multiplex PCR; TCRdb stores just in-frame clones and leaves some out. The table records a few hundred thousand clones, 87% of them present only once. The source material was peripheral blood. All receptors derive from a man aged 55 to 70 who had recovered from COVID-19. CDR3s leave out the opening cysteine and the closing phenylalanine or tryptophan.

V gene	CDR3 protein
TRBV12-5	ASGPTSPLGSYNEQF
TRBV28	ASSFQPTGLPGTQY
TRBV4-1	ASSQDGGNPGQGGNIQY
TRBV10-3	AISARQGTNYGYT
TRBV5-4	ASSPPTAPAGTGELF
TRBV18	ASSPPQGAEKLF
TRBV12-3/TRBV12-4	ASSFSDYGYT
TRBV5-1	ASSPGGPSSYEQY
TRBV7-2	ASSFTRSSEKLF
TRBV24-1	ATSDLRQGTYEQY
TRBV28	ASSPGGGAGYT
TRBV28	ASSLDRNQPQH
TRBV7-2	ASSLQTGEGYEQY
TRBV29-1	SVVKSDEQY
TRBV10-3	AISYSGTGHEQY
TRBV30	AWSSGTPLH
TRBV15	ATSRLTGDEQY
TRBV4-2	ASSQIQVNEQF
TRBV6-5	ASSFDTGGGYEQY
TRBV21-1	ASSKGGPGHPFSFVENTEAF
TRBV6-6	ASQMGGEQF
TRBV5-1	ASTIGGTARASDEQF
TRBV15	ATSRDRSNEKLF
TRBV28	ASTKSGGRLTEAF
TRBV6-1	ASSEEGRAYGYT
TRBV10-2	ASSESGQVETQY
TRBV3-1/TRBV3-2	ASSQGTGYTEAF
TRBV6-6	ASRPWTETVGTEAF